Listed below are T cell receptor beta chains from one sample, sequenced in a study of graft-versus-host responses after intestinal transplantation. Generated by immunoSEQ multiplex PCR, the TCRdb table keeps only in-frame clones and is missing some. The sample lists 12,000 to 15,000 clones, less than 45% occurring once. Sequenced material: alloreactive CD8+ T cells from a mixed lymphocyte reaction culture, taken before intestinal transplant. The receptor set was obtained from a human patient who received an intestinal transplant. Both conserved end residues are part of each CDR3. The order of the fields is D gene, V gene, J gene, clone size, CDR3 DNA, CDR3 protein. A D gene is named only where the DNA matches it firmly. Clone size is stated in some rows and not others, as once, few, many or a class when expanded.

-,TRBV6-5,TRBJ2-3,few,TGTGCCAGCAGGGCCGCCACAGATACGCAGTATTTT,CASRAATDTQYF
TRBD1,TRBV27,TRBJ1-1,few,TGTGCCAGCAGCTTAGGGGGCCTGGGGACTGAAGCTTTCTTT,CASSLGGLGTEAFF
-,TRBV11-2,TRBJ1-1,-,TGTGCCAGCAGCTTTGGTACAGGGACTGAAGCTTTCTTT,CASSFGTGTEAFF
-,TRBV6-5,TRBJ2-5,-,TGTGCCAGCTCCGGGCAGGGGGGAGAGACCCAGTACTTC,CASSGQGGETQYF
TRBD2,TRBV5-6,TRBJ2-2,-,TGTGCCAGCAGCTTAGCGGGAGGCGTAGAGCTGTTTTTT,CASSLAGGVELFF
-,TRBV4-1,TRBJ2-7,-,TGCGCCAGCAGCCAAGGACTCCTCTACGAGCAGTACTTC,CASSQGLLYEQYF
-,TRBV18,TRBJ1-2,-,TGTGCCAGCTCACCCGTACAGGATCCTAGGGGCTACACCTTC,CASSPVQDPRGYTF
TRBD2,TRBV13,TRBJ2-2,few,TGTGCCAGCAGCTTAGGCCGGGGGGCCGGGGAGCTGTTTTTT,CASSLGRGAGELFF
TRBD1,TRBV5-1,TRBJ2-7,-,TGCGCCAGCAGCTTGGATACGGACAGGGGGCTTTACGAGCAGTACTTC,CASSLDTDRGLYEQYF
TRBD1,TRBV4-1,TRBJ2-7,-,TGCGCCAGCAGCCAGAGTGGGACAGGGGCCTACGAGCAGTACTTC,CASSQSGTGAYEQYF
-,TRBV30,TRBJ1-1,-,TGTGCCTGGAGTTGGGGGGGAACTGAAGCTTTCTTT,CAWSWGGTEAFF
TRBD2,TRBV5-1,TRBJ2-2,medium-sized,TGCGCCAGCAGCCCTGGCGCGGGGGCCGGGGAGCTGTTTTTT,CASSPGAGAGELFF
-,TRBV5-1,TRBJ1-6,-,TGCGCCAGCAGCTTGGCAGGGGTCGACTCACCCCTCCACTTT,CASSLAGVDSPLHF
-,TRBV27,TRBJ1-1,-,TGTGCCAGCAGTTCGGGAGGTTGGACTGAAGCTTTCTTT,CASSSGGWTEAFF
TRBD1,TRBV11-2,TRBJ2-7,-,TGTGCCAGCAGCTTTGGGACAGGGAGCTACGAGCAGTACTTC,CASSFGTGSYEQYF
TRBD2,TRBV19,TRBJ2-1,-,TGTGCCAGTAAGCTTAGCGGGAGCGATGAGCAGTTCTTC,CASKLSGSDEQFF
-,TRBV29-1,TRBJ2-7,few,TGCAGCGTAGAGGGCAGCTCCTACGAGCAGTACTTC,CSVEGSSYEQYF
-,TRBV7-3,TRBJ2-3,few,TGTGCCAGCAGCTTAGCGGGTGGCACAGATACGCAGTATTTT,CASSLAGGTDTQYF
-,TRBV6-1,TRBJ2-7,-,TGTGCCAGCAGTGCCAGGGGTCCGTACGAGCAGTACTTC,CASSARGPYEQYF
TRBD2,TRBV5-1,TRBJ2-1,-,TGCGCCAGCAGCTTGATCGGGGGGTCCTACAATGAGCAGTTCTTC,CASSLIGGSYNEQFF
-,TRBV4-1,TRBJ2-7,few,TGCGCCAGCAGCCAAGATGCGGGGCTCCTCGGAGTCGAGCAGTACTTC,CASSQDAGLLGVEQYF
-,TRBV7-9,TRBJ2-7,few,TGTGCCAGCAGCTTAGAGGGGGACCGAAGTTACGAGCAGTACTTC,CASSLEGDRSYEQYF
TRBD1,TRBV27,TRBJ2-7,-,TGTGCCAGCAGTACCTGGACAGGGATCGAGCAGTACTTC,CASSTWTGIEQYF
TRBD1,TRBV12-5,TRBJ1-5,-,TGTGCTAGTGGTTTGGCATCTGAGGGACAGGAGTACCATCCTTATAGCAATCAGCCCCAGCATTTT,CASGLASEGQEYHPYSNQPQHF
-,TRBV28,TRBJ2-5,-,TGTGCCAGCACCTTGGGCTATACCAACCAAGAGACCCAGTACTTC,CASTLGYTNQETQYF
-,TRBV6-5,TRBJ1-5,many,TGTGCCAGCAGTTACTCCGTTGAGCCCCAGCATTTT,CASSYSVEPQHF
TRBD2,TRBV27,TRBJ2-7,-,TGTGCCAGCAGTCCGGGACTAGCGACCTACGAGCAGTACTTC,CASSPGLATYEQYF
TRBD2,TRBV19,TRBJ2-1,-,TGTGCCAGTAGTTTCGCGGGACTAGCTTACAATGAGCAGTTCTTC,CASSFAGLAYNEQFF